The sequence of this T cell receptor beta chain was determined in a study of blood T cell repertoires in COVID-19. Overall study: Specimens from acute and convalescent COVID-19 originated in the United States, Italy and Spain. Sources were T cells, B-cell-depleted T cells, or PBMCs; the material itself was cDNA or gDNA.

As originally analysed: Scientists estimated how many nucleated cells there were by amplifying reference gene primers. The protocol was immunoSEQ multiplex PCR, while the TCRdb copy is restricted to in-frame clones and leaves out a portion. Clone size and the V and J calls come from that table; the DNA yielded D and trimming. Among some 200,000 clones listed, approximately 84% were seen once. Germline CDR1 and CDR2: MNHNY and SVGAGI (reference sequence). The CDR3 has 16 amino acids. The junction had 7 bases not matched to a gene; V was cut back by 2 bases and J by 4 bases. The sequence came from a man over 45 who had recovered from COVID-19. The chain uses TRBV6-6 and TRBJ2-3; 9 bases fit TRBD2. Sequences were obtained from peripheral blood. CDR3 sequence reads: CASSYGGGRAPDTQYF. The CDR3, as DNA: TGTGCCAGCAGTTACGGGGGCGGGAGGGCCCCAGATACGCAGTATTTT.